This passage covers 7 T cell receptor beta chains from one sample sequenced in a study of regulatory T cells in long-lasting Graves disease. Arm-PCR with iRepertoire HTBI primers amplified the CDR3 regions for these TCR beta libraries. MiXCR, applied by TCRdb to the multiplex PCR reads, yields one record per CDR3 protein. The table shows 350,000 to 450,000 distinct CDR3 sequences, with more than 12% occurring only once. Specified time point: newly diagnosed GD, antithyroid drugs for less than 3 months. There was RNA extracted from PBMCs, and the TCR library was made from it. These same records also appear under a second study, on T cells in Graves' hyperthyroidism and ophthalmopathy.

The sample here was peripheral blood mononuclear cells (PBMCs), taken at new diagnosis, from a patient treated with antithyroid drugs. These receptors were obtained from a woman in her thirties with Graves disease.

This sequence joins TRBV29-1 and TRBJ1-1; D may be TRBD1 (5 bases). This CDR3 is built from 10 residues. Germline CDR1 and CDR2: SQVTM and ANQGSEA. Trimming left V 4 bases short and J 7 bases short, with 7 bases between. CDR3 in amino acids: CSVGGVEAFF. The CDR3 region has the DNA TGCAGCGTTGGAGGGGTTGAAGCTTTCTTT.

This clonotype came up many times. DNA for the CDR3: TGTGCCAGCAGTTTCTGGGGGGGTAATGAAAAACTGTTTTTT. Amino acids: CASSFWGGNEKLFF. V gene TRBV27 combines with J gene TRBJ1-4, with D maybe TRBD1 (5 bases). CDR3 size: 14 residues. Germline V gene data show CDR1 as MNHEY and CDR2 as SMNVEV (reference sequence). V was shortened by 3 bases and J by 4 bases, with 9 bases between the two germline ends.

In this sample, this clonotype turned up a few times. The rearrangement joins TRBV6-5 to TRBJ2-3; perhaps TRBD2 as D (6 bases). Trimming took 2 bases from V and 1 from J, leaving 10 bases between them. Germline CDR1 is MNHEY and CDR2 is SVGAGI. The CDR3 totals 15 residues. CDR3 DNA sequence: TGTGCCAGCAGTTACGAGCCTAGCGGCACAGATACGCAGTATTTT. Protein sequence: CASSYEPSGTDTQYF.

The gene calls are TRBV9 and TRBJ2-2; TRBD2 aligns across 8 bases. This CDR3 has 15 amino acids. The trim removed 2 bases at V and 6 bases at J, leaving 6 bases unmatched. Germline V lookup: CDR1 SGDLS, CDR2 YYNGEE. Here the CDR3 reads CASSVYLAGAGELFF. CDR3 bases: TGTGCCAGCAGCGTTTATCTAGCGGGCGCCGGGGAGCTGTTTTTT.

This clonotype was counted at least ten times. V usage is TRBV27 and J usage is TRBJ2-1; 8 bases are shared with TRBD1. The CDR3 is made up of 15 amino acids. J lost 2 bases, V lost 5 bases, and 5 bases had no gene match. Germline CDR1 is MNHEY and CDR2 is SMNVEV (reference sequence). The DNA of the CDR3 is TGTGCCAGCAGTCCCCCGGGACAGGCCTACAATGAGCAGTTCTTC. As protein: CASSPPGQAYNEQFF.

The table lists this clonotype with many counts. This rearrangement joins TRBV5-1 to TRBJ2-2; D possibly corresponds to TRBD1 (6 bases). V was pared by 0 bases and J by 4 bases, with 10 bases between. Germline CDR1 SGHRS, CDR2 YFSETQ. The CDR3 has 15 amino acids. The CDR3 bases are TGCGCCAGCAGCTTGGAACAGGGTCCCACCGGGGAGCTGTTTTTT. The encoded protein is CASSLEQGPTGELFF.

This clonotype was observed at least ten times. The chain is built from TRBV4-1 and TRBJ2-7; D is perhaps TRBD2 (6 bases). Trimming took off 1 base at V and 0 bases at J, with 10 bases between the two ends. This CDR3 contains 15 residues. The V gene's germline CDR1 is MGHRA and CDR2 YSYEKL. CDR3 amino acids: CASSQGSGSSYEQYF. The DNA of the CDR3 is TGCGCCAGCAGCCAAGGGTCCGGGAGCTCCTACGAGCAGTACTTC.